These 21 T cell receptor beta chains were sequenced from one sample in a study of blood T cell repertoires in COVID-19. Using immunoSEQ multiplex PCR, the repertoire was profiled, and TCRdb retains in-frame clones only, with some absent. In the table there are 430,000 or so clones, 88% of which are singletons. The sequenced sample consisted of PBMCs or T cells enriched from blood (not recorded which). The receptors stem from a woman between 18 and 29 years old who had been exposed to COVID-19.

The chain has TRBV5-8 and TRBJ1-1; TRBD1 matches 7 bases. The germline V gene has CDR1 SGHTS and CDR2 YDEGEE. The CDR3 sequence is 14 residues long. V gave up 2 bases and J gave up 4 bases; unmatched junction bases: 5. In DNA form, the CDR3 reads TGTGCCAGCAGCTTTGGAGGGGGCCTCACTGAAGCTTTCTTT. Its translation is CASSFGGGLTEAFF.

This clone was counted once. The chain has TRBV5-4 and TRBJ2-3, with 10 bases fitting TRBD2. This CDR3 is 19 amino acids long. V gave up 0 bases and J gave up 2 bases; unmatched junction bases: 12. CDR1 and CDR2 from the germline V gene are SGHNT and YYREEE (reference sequence). CDR3 in DNA: TGTGCCAGCAGCTTGGCTGCTAGCGGGAGCCCGTTGTTCACAGATACGCAGTATTTT. Protein product: CASSLAASGSPLFTDTQYF.

The gene calls are TRBV30 and TRBJ1-5; D not resolved. The CDR3 length is 12 residues. From germline, CDR1 is GTSNPN and CDR2 SVGIG (reference sequence). V was trimmed by 8 bases and J by 2 bases, leaving 10 bases between them. This chain's CDR3 is CAEDWGNQPQHF. The CDR3 nucleotides are TGTGCCGAGGACTGGGGCAATCAGCCCCAGCATTTT.

The chain carries TRBV11-1 and TRBJ2-5; D unresolved. This CDR3 comprises 14 residues. Trimming removed 3 bases at V and 5 bases at J, with 13 bases between. The germline V gene encodes CDR1 SGHAT and CDR2 FQDESV (reference sequence). Here the CDR3 reads CASSLIGPRETQYF. DNA of the CDR3: TGTGCCAGCAGCTTGATAGGCCCGCGGGAGACCCAGTACTTC.

The chain has TRBV4-3 and TRBJ2-1; 7 bases fit TRBD2. The germline V gene encodes CDR1 LGHNA and CDR2 YSLEER. The V and J ends lost 0 bases and 4 bases, in that order; junction bases with no gene match: 6. This CDR3 contains 16 residues. As DNA, the CDR3 is TGCGCCAGCAGCCAAGATCCAGCGGGGATTTACAATGAGCAGTTCTTC. This translates into CASSQDPAGIYNEQFF.

This clone was recorded only once. The chain recombines TRBV18 with TRBJ2-3; D perhaps matches TRBD2 (8 bases). Germline-derived CDR1 and CDR2 are KGHSH and LQKENI. The CDR3 sequence is 18 residues long. V was clipped by 1 base and J by 5 bases, with 22 bases between them. As DNA, the CDR3 is TGTGCCAGCTCACCACGGGGCGGGGGGACAGCCTCAAGAGATACGCAGTATTTT. It translates to CASSPRGGGTASRDTQYF. The variable domain in full, completed from reference TRBV18 and TRBJ2-3, reads NAGVMQNPRHLVRRRGQEARLRCSPMKGHSHVYWYRQLPEEGLKFMVYLQKENIIDESGMPKERFSAEFPKEGPSILRIQQVVRGDSAAYFCASSPRGGGTASRDTQYFGPGTRLTVL.

This clone was seen once. The chain couples TRBV28 to TRBJ1-1, with D unclear. Germline V gene sequence: CDR1 MDHEN, CDR2 SYDVKM. V was cut by 4 bases and J by 4 bases, with 19 bases left in between. The CDR3 consists of 16 residues. CDR3 in DNA: TGTGCCAGCAGTTCGAGCCCCTTCGAAGGGAGCACTGAAGCTTTCTTT. As protein: CASSSSPFEGSTEAFF.

This chain connects TRBV27 to TRBJ2-1; 8 bases agree with TRBD1. The germline gives CDR1 MNHEY, CDR2 SMNVEV (reference sequence). Losses at the gene ends were 2 bases for V and 2 bases for J; bases not matched to a gene: 8. The CDR3 totals 17 residues. The CDR3 nucleotides read TGTGCCAGCAGTTTAACGTGGACAGGGTACGCCTACAATGAGCAGTTCTTC. Its protein is CASSLTWTGYAYNEQFF.

V gene TRBV13 combines with J gene TRBJ1-1, with TRBD1 as a possible D gene (5 bases). Trimming pared 2 bases from V and 8 bases from J, leaving 15 bases between. The CDR3 spans 14 residues. CDR1 is PRHDT and CDR2 is FYEKMQ in the germline V gene (reference sequence). The CDR3 spells CASSLQAGLLEAFF. In DNA, the CDR3 is TGTGCCAGCAGCTTACAGGCAGGGCTTTTGGAAGCTTTCTTT.

In DNA form, the CDR3 reads TGTGCCAGTAGGAAGACAGGGGATAGCAATCAGCCCCAGCATTTT. This sequence encodes CASRKTGDSNQPQHF. This rearrangement joins TRBV19 to TRBJ1-5; the match to TRBD1 covers 8 bases. Germline assignment: CDR1 LNHDA and CDR2 SQIVND (reference sequence). The CDR3 is 15 amino acids. J lost 0 bases, V lost 6 bases, and 4 bases had no gene match.

This clone appeared a single time. The chain uses TRBV5-4 and TRBJ2-1; tentatively, D is TRBD2 (5 bases). Trimming shortened V by 4 bases and J by 8 bases, and 19 bases separated the two germline ends. CDR1 and CDR2 (germline): SGHNT, YYREEE (reference sequence). The CDR3 totals 15 residues. The CDR3 DNA reads as TGTGCCAGCAGCCCCGGGGTACCTATCTCCCATGAGCAGTTCTTC. Translated: CASSPGVPISHEQFF.

The chain joins TRBV7-2 to TRBJ2-5; 15 nucleotides align to TRBD2. V dropped 6 bases and J dropped 5; count of bases not matched to a gene: 10. This CDR3 is built from 17 residues. Germline CDR1 and CDR2: SGHTA and FQGNSA. CDR3 amino acids: CASRDGLAGGPGETQYF. The CDR3 DNA reads as TGTGCCAGCAGGGACGGACTAGCGGGAGGGCCGGGGGAGACCCAGTACTTC.

This chain connects TRBV19 to TRBJ2-2, with TRBD2 matching over 8 bases. Germline V gene data show CDR1 as LNHDA and CDR2 as SQIVND (reference sequence). The junction had 8 bases not matched to a gene; V was cut back by 6 bases and J by 5 bases. The CDR3 runs to 15 residues. The CDR3 sequence is CASSNPGGGTGELFF. The CDR3 coding sequence is TGTGCCAGTAGCAACCCGGGGGGGGGTACCGGGGAGCTGTTTTTT.

This chain connects TRBV2 to TRBJ2-2, with 12 bases lining up with TRBD1. Germline V gives CDR1 SNHLY, CDR2 FYNNEI. The trim removed 1 base at V and 7 bases at J, leaving 13 bases unmatched. CDR3 length: 19 residues. CDR3 sequence (DNA): TGTGCCAGCAGTGAAGAGTCGTTATTGGGGACAGGGGGCGGCGGGGAGCTGTTTTTT. Protein sequence: CASSEESLLGTGGGGELFF.

The V call is TRBV5-1, the J call TRBJ2-7; possibly TRBD2 for D (7 bases). Trimming cost V 0 bases and J 5 bases, with 18 bases left between them. In germline, CDR1 is SGHRS, CDR2 YFSETQ. The length of the CDR3 is 16 residues. CDR3 nucleotides: TGCGCCAGCAGCTTGGCTGGCGGGGGCGTCGGGCACGAGCAGTACTTC. It translates to CASSLAGGGVGHEQYF.

There are a few counts of this clone. V gene TRBV2 combines with J gene TRBJ1-3, with D possibly matching TRBD1 (6 bases). The CDR3 covers 15 residues. In germline, CDR1 is SNHLY, CDR2 FYNNEI. Trimming pared 6 bases from V and 0 bases from J, leaving 12 bases between. CDR3 protein: CASRQDRNSGNTIYF. The CDR3 nucleotides are TGTGCCAGCAGACAGGACAGAAACTCTGGAAACACCATATATTTT.

This CDR3 reads CASSQEVLSNYGYTF. CDR3 nucleotide sequence: TGCGCCAGCAGCCAAGAGGTACTTTCTAACTATGGCTACACCTTC. The genes are TRBV4-1 and TRBJ1-2; D call uncertain. Germline values: CDR1 MGHRA, CDR2 YSYEKL. This CDR3 region has 15 residues. V dropped 0 bases and J dropped 0 bases, with 8 bases sitting between them.

The gene calls are TRBV7-2 and TRBJ2-2; 7 bases agree with TRBD2. Germline-derived CDR1 and CDR2 are SGHTA and FQGNSA. The CDR3 extends over 17 amino acids. The J segment lost 0 bases and the V segment lost 3 bases, leaving 7 bases of the junction unmatched. The CDR3 sequence: CASSFRASGSNTGELFF. Here the CDR3 DNA reads TGTGCCAGCAGCTTTAGGGCTAGCGGTTCGAACACCGGGGAGCTGTTTTTT.

The chain has TRBV9 and TRBJ1-2, with TRBD1 as a possible D gene (6 bases). CDR3 size: 16 residues. CDR1 SGDLS and CDR2 YYNGEE come from the germline V gene. Trimming pared 0 bases from V and 8 bases from J, leaving 20 bases between. CDR3 sequence (DNA): TGTGCCAGCAGCGTAGGGTTAGGGGGGGACATTGAAGGCTACACCTTC. It specifies CASSVGLGGDIEGYTF. The whole variable domain, remainder taken from reference TRBV9 and TRBJ1-2, is DSGVTQTPKHLITATGQRVTLRCSPRSGDLSVYWYQQSLDQGLQFLIQYYNGEERAKGNILERFSAQQFPDLHSELNLSSLELGDSALYFCASSVGLGGDIEGYTFGSGTRLTVV.

This chain connects TRBV6-6 to TRBJ2-1, with D perhaps TRBD2 (6 bases). CDR1 is MNHNY and CDR2 is SVGAGI in the germline V gene (reference sequence). The CDR3 length is 12 residues. Between the trimmed V and J ends, which lost 6 bases and 7 bases, there was a span of 10 bases. The CDR3 is CASRLARNEQFF. The CDR3 DNA follows: TGTGCCAGCAGGCTAGCGAGGAATGAGCAGTTCTTC.

This chain uses TRBV2 with TRBJ1-2; D unresolved. The germline CDR1 and CDR2 sequences are SNHLY and FYNNEI. Trimming removed 3 bases from V and 2 bases from J, with 10 bases in between. The CDR3 consists of 14 residues. The CDR3: CASSDPGWNYGYTF. The CDR3 DNA reads TGTGCCAGCAGTGATCCTGGCTGGAACTATGGCTACACCTTC.